The entry below describes one TCR beta chain. Its target is not known. The data derive from a study of blood T cells in healthy people across ages. Turning to the study itself: Capturing about one barcoded beta molecule per two T cells was achieved by template switching.

The germline gives CDR1 KGHDR, CDR2 SFDVKD. The CDR3 spans 12 residues. Trimming removed 0 bases at V and 5 bases at J, with 1 base between. Together with a sample-barcoded 5' primer, a J-beta primer mix was included in a second PCR lasting 7 to 11 cycles. Carrying 12 random nucleotides, a template-switch adaptor labeled each individual cDNA molecule. One entry per CDR3 protein results from TCRdb running MiXCR on the 5' RACE reads. The data contain approximately 800,000 distinct CDR3 sequences, roughly 50% of them singletons. Findings and limits, study-wide: It was held that diversity estimates obtained from one million T cells represented underestimates.

Each donor supplied around 9.9 milliliters of peripheral blood. The sequencing input was blood. This chain links TRBV24-1 with TRBJ2-1, with D hard to call. The sequence was collected from a man older than 75 in good health. The chain's CDR3 is CATSDLHNEQFF. As DNA, the CDR3 is TGTGCCACCAGTGATTTGCACAATGAGCAGTTCTTC.